The rows below give T cell receptor beta chains drawn from one sample of a study of a mutant IDH1 vaccine in newly diagnosed glioma. Assay: immunoSEQ multiplex PCR; the TCRdb copy retains only in-frame clones and omits some. The sample comprises about 59,000 clones, approximately 91% of which are singletons, and roughly 2.5% rests with the top ten. The sequencing here drew on PBMCs, taken from a glioma patient treated with radiotherapy, temozolomide or both. The receptor source for this set is a man aged 50-59 years with glioma. Each CDR3 is given with its conserved first and last residue. D genes are given only for firm matches. Rows may omit the clone size; those that give it use once, few, many or a size class.

clone_size: .; j_call: TRBJ1-1; d_call: .; v_call: TRBV11-3; cdr3_aa: CASSLQENTEAFF; cdr3_nt: TGTGCCAGCAGCTTACAGGAGAACACTGAAGCTTTCTTT
clone_size: .; j_call: TRBJ2-1; d_call: .; v_call: TRBV10-3; cdr3_aa: CASAPLSAAYNEQFF; cdr3_nt: TGTGCCTCCGCTCCTCTTTCGGCCGCCTACAATGAGCAGTTCTTC
clone_size: few; j_call: TRBJ1-1; d_call: .; v_call: TRBV10-1; cdr3_aa: CASSGEGNTEAFF; cdr3_nt: TGCGCCAGCAGCGGGGAGGGGAACACTGAAGCTTTCTTT
clone_size: .; j_call: TRBJ2-2; d_call: .; v_call: TRBV9; cdr3_aa: CASSPQGGGTATGELFF; cdr3_nt: TGTGCCAGCAGCCCCCAGGGCGGGGGGACAGCCACCGGGGAGCTGTTTTTT
clone_size: .; j_call: TRBJ2-7; d_call: .; v_call: TRBV5-1; cdr3_aa: CASSLEGTRASYEQYF; cdr3_nt: TGCGCCAGCAGCTTGGAAGGAACACGAGCGTCCTACGAGCAGTACTTC
clone_size: .; j_call: TRBJ2-3; d_call: .; v_call: TRBV7-9; cdr3_aa: CASSLATVSTDTQYF; cdr3_nt: TGTGCCAGCAGCTTAGCGACGGTGAGCACAGATACGCAGTATTTT
clone_size: .; j_call: TRBJ2-1; d_call: .; v_call: TRBV18; cdr3_aa: CASSDDNEQFF; cdr3_nt: TGTGCCAGCTCGGACGACAATGAGCAGTTCTTC
clone_size: once; j_call: TRBJ1-2; d_call: TRBD1; v_call: TRBV9; cdr3_aa: CASSVALAGGTSRGYTF; cdr3_nt: TGTGCCAGCAGCGTAGCTCTGGCAGGGGGGACCTCTCGTGGCTACACCTTC
clone_size: .; j_call: TRBJ1-2; d_call: TRBD1; v_call: TRBV2; cdr3_aa: CASSFENRGGYTF; cdr3_nt: TGTGCCAGCAGTTTTGAGAACAGGGGCGGCTACACCTTC
clone_size: .; j_call: TRBJ1-6; d_call: .; v_call: TRBV18; cdr3_aa: CASSLDIGDSPLHF; cdr3_nt: TGTGCCAGCTCCCTCGACATTGGTGATTCACCCCTCCACTTT
clone_size: .; j_call: TRBJ2-4; d_call: .; v_call: TRBV5-1; cdr3_aa: CASSFGQKQYF; cdr3_nt: TGCGCCAGCAGCTTCGGACAGAAACAGTACTTC
clone_size: .; j_call: TRBJ1-2; d_call: .; v_call: TRBV5-5; cdr3_aa: CASSGYITGFYGYTF; cdr3_nt: TGTGCCAGCAGCGGGTACATTACAGGGTTCTATGGCTACACCTTC
clone_size: .; j_call: TRBJ2-1; d_call: TRBD2; v_call: TRBV5-1; cdr3_aa: CASSFSLAGGGNEQFF; cdr3_nt: TGCGCCAGCAGCTTTTCCCTAGCGGGAGGCGGGAATGAGCAGTTCTTC
clone_size: .; j_call: TRBJ2-7; d_call: .; v_call: TRBV6-1; cdr3_aa: CASSEWLPQHF; cdr3_nt: TGTGCCAGCAGTGAATGGCTCCCACAACACTTC
clone_size: .; j_call: TRBJ1-4; d_call: .; v_call: TRBV6-1; cdr3_aa: CASSGPRGQDEKLFF; cdr3_nt: TGTGCCAGCAGTGGCCCAAGGGGCCAGGATGAAAAACTGTTTTTT
clone_size: .; j_call: TRBJ1-3; d_call: .; v_call: TRBV5-1; cdr3_aa: CASSLAGGNTIYF; cdr3_nt: TGCGCCAGCAGCTTGGCGGGCGGAAACACCATATATTTT
clone_size: once; j_call: TRBJ2-6; d_call: .; v_call: TRBV28; cdr3_aa: CASSPGGLGANVLTF; cdr3_nt: TGTGCCAGCAGTCCTGGGGGGCTCGGGGCCAACGTCCTGACTTTC
clone_size: .; j_call: TRBJ2-4; d_call: .; v_call: TRBV5-8; cdr3_aa: CASSRPLAKNIQYF; cdr3_nt: TGTGCCAGCAGCAGACCCTTAGCCAAAAACATTCAGTACTTC
clone_size: .; j_call: TRBJ2-3; d_call: .; v_call: TRBV5-1; cdr3_aa: CASSSIPGTDTQYF; cdr3_nt: TGCGCCAGCAGCTCAATACCCGGCACAGATACGCAGTATTTT
clone_size: .; j_call: TRBJ2-7; d_call: TRBD1; v_call: TRBV5-5; cdr3_aa: CASSINRGLYEQYF; cdr3_nt: TGTGCCAGCAGCATAAACAGGGGGCTCTACGAGCAGTACTTC
clone_size: .; j_call: TRBJ2-3; d_call: .; v_call: TRBV6-5; cdr3_aa: CASSYSSRSSTDTQYF; cdr3_nt: TGTGCCAGCAGTTACTCGTCCAGGTCTAGCACAGATACGCAGTATTTT
clone_size: .; j_call: TRBJ1-6; d_call: .; v_call: TRBV19; cdr3_aa: CASSIDASTDYNSPLHF; cdr3_nt: TGTGCCAGTAGTATAGATGCCTCGACAGACTATAATTCACCCCTCCACTTT
clone_size: .; j_call: TRBJ1-5; d_call: TRBD1; v_call: TRBV27; cdr3_aa: CASSLSGTAILSNQPQHF; cdr3_nt: TGTGCCAGCAGCCTTTCAGGGACAGCAATATTGAGCAATCAGCCCCAGCATTTT
clone_size: .; j_call: TRBJ2-3; d_call: TRBD2; v_call: TRBV5-1; cdr3_aa: CASSLGLAGGTDTQYF; cdr3_nt: TGCGCCAGCAGCCTAGGACTAGCGGGAGGGACAGATACGCAGTATTTT
clone_size: .; j_call: TRBJ2-1; d_call: TRBD2; v_call: TRBV6-4; cdr3_aa: CASSVLAGLNNEQFF; cdr3_nt: TGTGCCAGCAGTGTACTAGCGGGACTGAACAATGAGCAGTTCTTC
clone_size: .; j_call: TRBJ1-2; d_call: TRBD1; v_call: TRBV29-1; cdr3_aa: CSVAGQGNYGYTF; cdr3_nt: TGCAGCGTCGCTGGACAGGGCAACTATGGCTACACCTTC
clone_size: .; j_call: TRBJ2-7; d_call: .; v_call: TRBV18; cdr3_aa: CASSPRLGQGRHEQYF; cdr3_nt: TGTGCCAGCTCACCTCGGCTGGGGCAGGGGAGGCACGAGCAGTACTTC
clone_size: .; j_call: TRBJ1-4; d_call: .; v_call: TRBV4-2; cdr3_aa: CASSPLQDNEKLFF; cdr3_nt: TGTGCCAGCAGCCCCTTACAGGATAATGAAAAACTGTTTTTT
clone_size: .; j_call: TRBJ2-5; d_call: .; v_call: TRBV20-1; cdr3_aa: CSARFSETQYF; cdr3_nt: TGCAGTGCTAGATTCTCAGAGACCCAGTACTTC
clone_size: .; j_call: TRBJ1-6; d_call: .; v_call: TRBV25-1; cdr3_aa: CASSGLTPSPLHF; cdr3_nt: TGTGCCAGCAGCGGACTGACTCCTTCACCCCTCCACTTT
clone_size: .; j_call: TRBJ2-1; d_call: TRBD2; v_call: TRBV7-8; cdr3_aa: CASSSRTSGGSYNEQFF; cdr3_nt: TGTGCCAGCAGCTCGAGGACTAGCGGGGGGTCCTACAATGAGCAGTTCTTC
clone_size: .; j_call: TRBJ1-2; d_call: .; v_call: TRBV20-1; cdr3_aa: CSAPGRVYTF; cdr3_nt: TGCAGTGCTCCGGGGAGGGTCTACACCTTC
clone_size: .; j_call: TRBJ2-4; d_call: .; v_call: TRBV5-6; cdr3_aa: CASSVDSANIQYF; cdr3_nt: TGTGCCAGCAGCGTCGACTCGGCAAACATTCAGTACTTC
clone_size: .; j_call: TRBJ1-1; d_call: TRBD1; v_call: TRBV29-1; cdr3_aa: CSAGQGKNTEAFF; cdr3_nt: TGCAGCGCTGGACAGGGAAAGAACACTGAAGCTTTCTTT
clone_size: once; j_call: TRBJ2-7; d_call: .; v_call: TRBV7-2; cdr3_aa: CASSPDGTRDEQYF; cdr3_nt: TGTGCCAGCAGCCCTGACGGCACTAGGGACGAGCAGTACTTC
clone_size: .; j_call: TRBJ1-2; d_call: .; v_call: TRBV2; cdr3_aa: CASQRGGTNYGYTF; cdr3_nt: TGTGCCAGTCAAAGAGGGGGAACAAACTATGGCTACACCTTC
clone_size: .; j_call: TRBJ2-3; d_call: .; v_call: TRBV10-1; cdr3_aa: CASTKHRTDTQYF; cdr3_nt: TGCGCCAGCACTAAACACCGCACAGATACGCAGTATTTT
clone_size: .; j_call: TRBJ2-3; d_call: .; v_call: TRBV5-1; cdr3_aa: CASSLSAGRSTDTQYF; cdr3_nt: TGCGCCAGCAGCTTGTCGGCAGGGCGGAGCACAGATACGCAGTATTTT
clone_size: .; j_call: TRBJ2-7; d_call: TRBD2; v_call: TRBV7-9; cdr3_aa: CASSLEGLAAYEQYF; cdr3_nt: TGTGCCAGCAGTCTAGAGGGACTAGCGGCTTACGAGCAGTACTTC
clone_size: once; j_call: TRBJ1-1; d_call: .; v_call: TRBV2; cdr3_aa: CASSVGLEVVEAFF; cdr3_nt: TGTGCCAGCAGTGTGGGACTGGAAGTAGTAGAAGCTTTCTTT
clone_size: .; j_call: TRBJ2-3; d_call: .; v_call: TRBV19; cdr3_aa: CASSLDSPTDTQYF; cdr3_nt: TGTGCCAGTAGTCTGGACAGCCCCACAGATACGCAGTATTTT
clone_size: .; j_call: TRBJ2-2; d_call: .; v_call: TRBV7-7; cdr3_aa: CASSMNPGTNTGELFF; cdr3_nt: TGTGCTAGCAGCATGAACCCGGGAACTAACACCGGGGAGCTGTTTTTT